The 8 T cell receptor beta chains below come from one sample, sequenced in a study of shared clonotypes between healthy human individuals. Repertoires were generated with immunoSEQ multiplex PCR, while TCRdb's copy carries only in-frame clones and drops some. The table shows about 1 million clones, with more than 65% occurring only once. The sample comprised memory CD4+ T cells sorted from blood. Subset given: CD45RA-negative fraction. The receptors come from a man aged 18 to 30 in good health.

A few counts support this clone. This chain links TRBV30 with TRBJ1-4, with a possible D match to TRBD1 (5 bases). Germline values: CDR1 GTSNPN, CDR2 SVGIG (reference sequence). There are 15 residues in the CDR3. V was shortened by 4 bases and J by 3 bases, with 15 bases between the two germline ends. In nucleotides, the CDR3 is TGTGCCTGGACTGCTAAGGGGATATCTAATGAAAAACTGTTTTTT. Encoded protein: CAWTAKGISNEKLFF.

The V and J genes are TRBV11-2 and TRBJ2-4; D is perhaps TRBD1 (6 bases). Looked up from germline, CDR1 is SGHAT and CDR2 is FQNNGV. V was cut by 5 bases and J by 0 bases, with 17 bases left in between. CDR3 size: 17 residues. The CDR3 is CASSHYRDPLAKNIQYF. The DNA for the CDR3 is TGTGCCAGCAGCCATTACAGGGACCCCCTAGCCAAAAACATTCAGTACTTC.

This CDR3 is CANRAGAGTGELFF. For the CDR3, the DNA is TGTGCCAACCGAGCGGGGGCTGGAACCGGGGAGCTGTTTTTT. The genes are TRBV6-1 and TRBJ2-2; 8 bases align to TRBD2. Germline lookup yields CDR1 MNHNS and CDR2 SASEGT. The CDR3 runs to 14 residues. Trimming cost V 10 bases and J 5 bases; bases outside gene matches: 9.

This rearrangement joins TRBV15 to TRBJ2-5; 9 positions match TRBD1. The germline gives CDR1 LNHNV, CDR2 YYDKDF (reference sequence). V gave up 1 base and J gave up 1 base; unmatched junction bases: 4. CDR3 length: 16 residues. CDR3 protein: CATSRGSQGAQETQYF. The CDR3, as DNA: TGTGCCACCAGCAGAGGTTCACAGGGGGCCCAAGAGACCCAGTACTTC. Full variable domain (outside the CDR3, taken from reference TRBV15 and TRBJ2-5): DAMVIQNPRYQVTQFGKPVTLSCSQTLNHNVMYWYQQKSSQAPKLLFHYYDKDFNNEADTPDNFQSRRPNTSFCFLDIRSPGLGDTAMYLCATSRGSQGAQETQYFGPGTRLLVL.

The rearrangement uses TRBV18 and TRBJ2-2; the D gene is possibly TRBD2 (7 bases). The germline CDR1 and CDR2 sequences are KGHSH and LQKENI. V gave up 3 bases and J gave up 0 bases, with 14 bases separating them. CDR3 length equals 17 residues. The CDR3 DNA sequence: TGTGCCAGCTCACCGGGGGGGCCCCCCGCGAACACCGGGGAGCTGTTTTTT. This codes for CASSPGGPPANTGELFF.

This clone occurred a few times. The chain's CDR3 is CASSLTSGTGPAPLHF. The CDR3 bases are TGTGCCAGCAGTTTGACCTCCGGGACAGGCCCCGCACCCCTCCACTTT. The gene calls are TRBV27 and TRBJ1-6; 8 nucleotides line up with TRBD1. From germline, CDR1 is MNHEY and CDR2 SMNVEV (reference sequence). With 3 bases clipped from V and 11 bases from J, the junction kept 12 bases outside the gene matches. The CDR3 spans 16 residues.

In DNA, the CDR3 is TGCAGCGTTACAGGACAGGGAGACTATGGCTACACCTTC. As protein: CSVTGQGDYGYTF. The chain has TRBV29-1 and TRBJ1-2, with 8 bases lining up with TRBD1. The CDR3 consists of 13 residues. Germline V gives CDR1 SQVTM, CDR2 ANQGSEA. V lost 5 bases, J lost 3 bases, and 5 bases stayed unmatched.

The chain combines TRBV14 with TRBJ1-1; D uncertain. CDR3 length equals 16 residues. The V and J ends lost 4 bases and 2 bases respectively, with 17 bases between them. Per the germline V gene, CDR1 is SGHDN and CDR2 is FVKESK. The DNA for the CDR3 is TGTGCCAGCAGCCGGATAGGGCCGCAGATCAACACTGAAGCTTTCTTT. Translating it yields CASSRIGPQINTEAFF.